The clone carrying this T cell receptor beta chain was recorded at least ten times. The antigen remains unidentified. The data were taken from a study of Graves' ophthalmopathy and Graves' hyperthyroidism. The study amplified TCR beta CDR3 regions using RNA transcripts. A first-round RT-PCR used HTBI primers, followed by a second-round multiplex PCR. In TCRdb, the multiplex PCR reads were re-called with MiXCR into one record per CDR3 protein. The sample has hundreds of thousands of distinct CDR3 sequences, 20% to 25% seen once. The study, taken as a whole, reports: Using 13 signatures, a model distinguished ophthalmopathy from stable hyperthyroidism, reaching about 87% sensitivity and 81.08% specificity.

V gave up 6 bases and J gave up 5 bases; unmatched junction bases: 5. The CDR3 contains 14 residues. From germline, CDR1 is MDHEN and CDR2 SYDVKM. The source of this sequence is a woman aged 18-29 years with stable Graves' hyperthyroidism. Some clones in this sample may be carry-over from other donors' samples. The chain is built from TRBV28 and TRBJ1-5, with 9 bases identical to TRBD1. Sequencing was performed on peripheral blood. The CDR3 sequence: CASRTGTGYQPQHF. The CDR3 DNA reads as TGTGCCAGCAGGACCGGGACAGGGTATCAGCCCCAGCATTTT.